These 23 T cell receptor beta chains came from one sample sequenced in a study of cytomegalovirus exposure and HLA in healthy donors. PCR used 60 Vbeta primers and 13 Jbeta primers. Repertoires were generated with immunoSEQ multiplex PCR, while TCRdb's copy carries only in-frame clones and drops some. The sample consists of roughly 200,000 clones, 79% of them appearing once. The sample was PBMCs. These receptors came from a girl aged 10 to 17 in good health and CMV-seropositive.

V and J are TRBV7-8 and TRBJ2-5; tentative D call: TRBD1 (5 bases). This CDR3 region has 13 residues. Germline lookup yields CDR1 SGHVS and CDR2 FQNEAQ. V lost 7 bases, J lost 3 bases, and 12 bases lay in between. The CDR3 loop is CASKGRAKETQYF. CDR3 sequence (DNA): TGTGCCAGCAAGGGCAGGGCAAAAGAGACCCAGTACTTC.

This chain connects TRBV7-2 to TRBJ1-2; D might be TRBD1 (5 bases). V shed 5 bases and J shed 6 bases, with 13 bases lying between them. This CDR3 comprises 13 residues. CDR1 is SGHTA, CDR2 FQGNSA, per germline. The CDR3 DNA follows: TGTGCCAGCAGCGCGCAAGGGGCCGATGGCTACACCTTC. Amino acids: CASSAQGADGYTF.

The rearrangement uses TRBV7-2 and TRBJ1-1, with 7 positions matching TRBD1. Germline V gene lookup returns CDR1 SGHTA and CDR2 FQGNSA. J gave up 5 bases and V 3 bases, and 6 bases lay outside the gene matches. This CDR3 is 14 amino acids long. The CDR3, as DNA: TGTGCCAGCAGCTTTTTACAGGGGAGGACTGAAGCTTTCTTT. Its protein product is CASSFLQGRTEAFF.

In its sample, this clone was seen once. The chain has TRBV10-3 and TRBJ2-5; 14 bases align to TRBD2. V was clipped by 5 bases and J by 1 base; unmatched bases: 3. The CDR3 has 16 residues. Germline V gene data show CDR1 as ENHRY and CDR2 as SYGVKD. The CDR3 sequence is CAISRTSGGTQETQYF. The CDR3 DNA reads TGTGCCATCAGTAGGACTAGCGGGGGGACCCAAGAGACCCAGTACTTC.

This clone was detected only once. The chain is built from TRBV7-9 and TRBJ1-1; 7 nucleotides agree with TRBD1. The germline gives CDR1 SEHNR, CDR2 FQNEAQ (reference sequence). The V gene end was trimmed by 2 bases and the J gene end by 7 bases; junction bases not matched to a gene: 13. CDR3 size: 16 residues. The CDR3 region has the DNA TGTGCCAGCAGCTTACACCAGGGGGTCGCGGAGTTTGAAGCTTTCTTT. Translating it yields CASSLHQGVAEFEAFF.

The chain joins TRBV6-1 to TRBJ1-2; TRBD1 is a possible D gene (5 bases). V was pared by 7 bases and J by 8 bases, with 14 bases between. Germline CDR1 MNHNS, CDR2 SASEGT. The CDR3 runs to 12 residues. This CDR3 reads CASTVGGEGYTF. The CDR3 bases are TGTGCCAGCACCGTCGGGGGGGAAGGCTACACCTTC.

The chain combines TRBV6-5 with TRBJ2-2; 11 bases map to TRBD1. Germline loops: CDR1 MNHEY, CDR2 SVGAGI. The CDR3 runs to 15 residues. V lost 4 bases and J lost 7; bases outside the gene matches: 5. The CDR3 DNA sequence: TGTGCCAGCAGTTCTTGGACAGGGGGCATCGGGGAGCTGTTTTTT. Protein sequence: CASSSWTGGIGELFF.

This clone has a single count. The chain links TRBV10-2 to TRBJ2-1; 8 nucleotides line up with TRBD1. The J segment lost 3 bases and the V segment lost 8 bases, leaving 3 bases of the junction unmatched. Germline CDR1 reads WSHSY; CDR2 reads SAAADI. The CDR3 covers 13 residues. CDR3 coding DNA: TGCGCCAGCTTTACAGGGGGCTACAATGAGCAGTTCTTC. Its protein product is CASFTGGYNEQFF.

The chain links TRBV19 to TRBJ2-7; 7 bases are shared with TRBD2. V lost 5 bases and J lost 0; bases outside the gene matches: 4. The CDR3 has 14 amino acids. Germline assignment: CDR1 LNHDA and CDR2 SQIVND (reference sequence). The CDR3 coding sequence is TGTGCCAGTAGTTCCGGGACTACCTCCTACGAGCAGTACTTC. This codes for CASSSGTTSYEQYF.

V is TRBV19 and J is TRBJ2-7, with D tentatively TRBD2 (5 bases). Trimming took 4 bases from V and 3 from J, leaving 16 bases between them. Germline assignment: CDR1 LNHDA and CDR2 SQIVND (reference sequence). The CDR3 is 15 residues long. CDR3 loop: CASSTLSFGLYEQYF. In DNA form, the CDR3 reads TGTGCCAGTAGTACCCTGTCCTTTGGACTCTACGAGCAGTACTTC.

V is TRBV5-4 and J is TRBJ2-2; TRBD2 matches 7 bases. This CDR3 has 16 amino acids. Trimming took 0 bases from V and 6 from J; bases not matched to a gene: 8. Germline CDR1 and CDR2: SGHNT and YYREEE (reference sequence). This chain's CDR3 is CASSLGGWGGSGELFF. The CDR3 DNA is TGTGCCAGCAGCTTGGGAGGCTGGGGGGGATCCGGGGAGCTGTTTTTT.

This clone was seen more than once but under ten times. Written as DNA, the CDR3 is TGTGCCAGCAGATCGGACAGGGGCTATAATTCACCCCTCCACTTT. It translates to CASRSDRGYNSPLHF. This chain joins TRBV7-2 and TRBJ1-6; TRBD1 agrees at 9 bases. The CDR3 has 15 residues. Trimming took 6 bases from V and 3 from J; bases not matched to a gene: 3. Germline V lookup: CDR1 SGHTA, CDR2 FQGNSA.

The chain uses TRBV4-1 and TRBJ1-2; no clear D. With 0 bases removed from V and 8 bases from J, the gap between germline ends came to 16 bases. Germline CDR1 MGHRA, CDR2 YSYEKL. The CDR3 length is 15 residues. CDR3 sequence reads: CASSQEFRDNEGYTF. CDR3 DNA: TGCGCCAGCAGCCAAGAGTTCAGAGACAACGAAGGCTACACCTTC.

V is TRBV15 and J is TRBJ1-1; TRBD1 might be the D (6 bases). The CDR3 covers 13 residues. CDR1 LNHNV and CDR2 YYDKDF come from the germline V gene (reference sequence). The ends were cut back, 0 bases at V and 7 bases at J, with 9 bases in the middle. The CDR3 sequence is CATSREYRDEAFF. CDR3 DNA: TGTGCCACCAGCAGAGAGTACAGGGATGAAGCTTTCTTT.

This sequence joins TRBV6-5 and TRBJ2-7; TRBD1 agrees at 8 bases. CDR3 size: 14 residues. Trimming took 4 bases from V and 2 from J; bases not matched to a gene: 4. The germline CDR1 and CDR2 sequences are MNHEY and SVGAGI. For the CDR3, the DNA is TGTGCCAGCAGTTTAGACAGGGGCCCCTACGAGCAGTACTTC. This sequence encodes CASSLDRGPYEQYF.

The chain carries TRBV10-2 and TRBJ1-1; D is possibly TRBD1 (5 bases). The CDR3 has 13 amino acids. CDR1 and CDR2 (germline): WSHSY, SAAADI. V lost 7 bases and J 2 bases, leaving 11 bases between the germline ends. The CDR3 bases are TGCGCCAGCAAGTGGCAGGGAAACACTGAAGCTTTCTTT. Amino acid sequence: CASKWQGNTEAFF.

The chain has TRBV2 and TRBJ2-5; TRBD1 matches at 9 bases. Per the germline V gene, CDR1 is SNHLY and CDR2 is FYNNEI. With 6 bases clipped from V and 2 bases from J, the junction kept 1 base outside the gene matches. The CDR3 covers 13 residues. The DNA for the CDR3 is TGTGCCAGCAGAGGGACAGGGCAAGAGACCCAGTACTTC. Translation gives CASRGTGQETQYF.

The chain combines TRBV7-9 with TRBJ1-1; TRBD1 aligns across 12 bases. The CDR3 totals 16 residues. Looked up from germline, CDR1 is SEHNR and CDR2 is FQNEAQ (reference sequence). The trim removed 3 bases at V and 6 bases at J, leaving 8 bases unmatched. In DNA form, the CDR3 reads TGTGCCAGCAGCTTGACCGGGACAGGGGGCAAGGCTGAAGCTTTCTTT. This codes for CASSLTGTGGKAEAFF.

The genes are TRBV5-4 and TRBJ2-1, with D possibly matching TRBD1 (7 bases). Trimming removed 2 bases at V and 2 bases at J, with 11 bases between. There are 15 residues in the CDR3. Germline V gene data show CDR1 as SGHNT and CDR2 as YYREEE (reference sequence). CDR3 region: CASSFTRGAYNEQFF. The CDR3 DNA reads TGTGCCAGCAGCTTTACCAGGGGGGCCTACAATGAGCAGTTCTTC. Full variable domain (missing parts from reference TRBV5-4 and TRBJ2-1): ETGVTQSPTHLIKTRGQQVTLRCSSQSGHNTVSWYQQALGQGPQFIFQYYREEENGRGNFPPRFSGLQFPNYSSELNVNALELDDSALYLCASSFTRGAYNEQFFGPGTRLTVL.

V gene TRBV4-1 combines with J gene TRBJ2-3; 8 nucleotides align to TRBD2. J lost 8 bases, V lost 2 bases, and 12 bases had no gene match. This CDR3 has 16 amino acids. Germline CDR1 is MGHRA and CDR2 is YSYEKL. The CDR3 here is CASSQPTSGSGGTQYF. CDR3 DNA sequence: TGCGCCAGCAGCCAACCTACTAGCGGATCGGGGGGTACGCAGTATTTT.

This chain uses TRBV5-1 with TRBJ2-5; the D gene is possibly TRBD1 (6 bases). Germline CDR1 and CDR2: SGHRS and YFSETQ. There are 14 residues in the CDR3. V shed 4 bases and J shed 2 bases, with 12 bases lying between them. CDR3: CASSTGTPQETQYF. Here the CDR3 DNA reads TGCGCCAGCAGCACCGGGACACCACAAGAGACCCAGTACTTC.

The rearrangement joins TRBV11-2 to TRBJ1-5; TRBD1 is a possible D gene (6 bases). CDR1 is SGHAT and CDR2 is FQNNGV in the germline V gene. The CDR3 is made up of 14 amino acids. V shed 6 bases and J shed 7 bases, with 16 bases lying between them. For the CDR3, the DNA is TGTGCCAGCAGTCTTAGCGGGGGCGGGCAGCCCCAGCATTTT. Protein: CASSLSGGGQPQHF.

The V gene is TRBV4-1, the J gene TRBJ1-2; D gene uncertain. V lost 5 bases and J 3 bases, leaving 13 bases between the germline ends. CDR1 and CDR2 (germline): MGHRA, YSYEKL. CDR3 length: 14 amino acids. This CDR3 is CASSSSPGDYGYTF. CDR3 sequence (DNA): TGCGCCAGCAGCAGTTCCCCCGGGGACTATGGCTACACCTTC.